This entry concerns a single T cell receptor (beta chain). Deletions cut 3 bases from V and 7 bases from J, with 9 bases between. CDR3 length: 12 residues. CDR1 is LNHDA, CDR2 SQIVND, per germline (reference sequence). The PCR had 60 Vbeta and 13 Jbeta primers. Here immunoSEQ multiplex PCR was the method, and the copy in TCRdb shows in-frame clones only, minus some. The sample includes some 140,000 clones, around 79% of them seen just once. The data are from a study of cytomegalovirus exposure and HLA in healthy donors. Sequenced sample: PBMCs. The source is a woman aged 45-59 years in good health and CMV-seropositive. The rearrangement uses TRBV19 and TRBJ1-2; D not certain. CDR3 coding DNA: TGTGCCAGTAGTATGGTGAGGGCTGGCTACACCTTC. Translation: CASSMVRAGYTF.